This T cell receptor beta chain was sequenced during a study of T-cell reconstitution after alpha-beta-depleted transplantation in children. Whole-study results and caveats: Among T cells one year after transplant, newly produced cells accounted for most counts and diversity. Recipient T cells and thymic progenitors that survived were the source of the high TCRbeta diversity seen at day 60 in some patients. Alpha-beta T cells about two months after transplant reportedly derived from several hundred expanded graft clones.

The library targeted TCRbeta and was prepared with unique molecular identifiers. One entry per CDR3 protein results from TCRdb running MiXCR on the PCR reads. The sample yields approximately 800,000 distinct CDR3 sequences, 15% to 20% seen once. This clonotype was counted a few times. Its matching antigen is unknown. Sequences were derived from PBMCs, mostly from graft donor cells, sampled 360 days after TCRalphabeta/CD19-depleted stem cell transplant. The clonotype originates from a male patient aged 5 to 17 who had a stem cell transplant for acute lymphoblastic leukemia, so the T cells may come from the graft donor.

In DNA form, the CDR3 reads TGTGCCAGCAGCTCCCAGCGGGGTTCCTACGAGCAGTACTTC. Translation: CASSSQRGSYEQYF. The V and J genes are TRBV7-2 and TRBJ2-7; 7 nucleotides align to TRBD2. The germline gives CDR1 SGHTA, CDR2 FQGNSA. This CDR3 contains 14 residues. After removal of 4 bases from V and 1 base from J, the junction contained 4 bases not matched to a gene.